The source of this T cell receptor beta chain is a study of cytomegalovirus exposure and HLA in healthy donors. Looking at the study overall: One earlier analysis, a look at 150 million to 200 million T cells, found about 110 million unique TCR beta sequences.

PCR primers comprised 60 Vbeta and 13 Jbeta primers. Sequencing was performed with immunoSEQ multiplex PCR; in TCRdb, only in-frame clones are kept and a portion is missing. The sample records over 40,000 clones, around 74% being singletons. Losses at the gene ends were 0 bases for V and 9 bases for J; bases not matched to a gene: 11. This CDR3 contains 17 residues. Germline V gives CDR1 SGDLS, CDR2 YYNGEE. This clone was found a few times. Specimen: PBMCs. The V call is TRBV9, the J call TRBJ2-1, with 11 bases aligning to TRBD2. This TCR came from a man in his thirties or forties in good health and CMV-seronegative. The chain's CDR3 is CASSVAVVSSGRGEQFF. The CDR3 bases are TGTGCCAGCAGCGTAGCCGTTGTGAGTAGCGGGAGGGGTGAGCAGTTCTTC. Variable domain in full (rest from reference TRBV9 and TRBJ2-1): DSGVTQTPKHLITATGQRVTLRCSPRSGDLSVYWYQQSLDQGLQFLIQYYNGEERAKGNILERFSAQQFPDLHSELNLSSLELGDSALYFCASSVAVVSSGRGEQFFGPGTRLTVL.